Sequencing of this T cell receptor (beta chain) was carried out in a study of Ad26.COV2.S vaccination and SARS-CoV-2 variants. Turning to the study itself: Intramuscular Ad26.COV2.S doses were given once or twice, 56 days apart.

Treatment defined: about 20 received Ad26.COV2.S at low or high dose, single or two shots; several received placebo; per-sample allocation not given. Collection of samples fell on day 63 after the first vaccine or placebo injection. Spike of the Wuhan-strain SARS-CoV-2 was expressed by an Ad26 vector, which formed the vaccine. The V and J ends lost 5 bases and 2 bases, in that order; junction bases with no gene match: 9. This CDR3 region has 17 residues. Germline V gene data show CDR1 as GTSNPN and CDR2 as SVGIG (reference sequence). Broader study findings: People who got the vaccine or the placebo had similar non-spike TCR breadth.

As to this clone: Its specificity is not known.

TCRdb's copy holds only in-frame clones and misses some; the assay was immunoSEQ multiplex PCR. The table shows hundreds of thousands of clones, with roughly 91% occurring only once. The chain combines TRBV30 with TRBJ2-4; 13 nucleotides match TRBD2. The sequence came from a person between 18 and 60 years old who received the Ad26.COV2.S COVID-19 vaccine or a placebo. The sequencing used peripheral blood, collected in a trial of Ad26.COV2.S vaccine versus placebo. The DNA of the CDR3 is TGTGCCTGGCAAATCGGGACTAGCGGGGCACCCAAAAACATTCAGTACTTC. Translation: CAWQIGTSGAPKNIQYF.